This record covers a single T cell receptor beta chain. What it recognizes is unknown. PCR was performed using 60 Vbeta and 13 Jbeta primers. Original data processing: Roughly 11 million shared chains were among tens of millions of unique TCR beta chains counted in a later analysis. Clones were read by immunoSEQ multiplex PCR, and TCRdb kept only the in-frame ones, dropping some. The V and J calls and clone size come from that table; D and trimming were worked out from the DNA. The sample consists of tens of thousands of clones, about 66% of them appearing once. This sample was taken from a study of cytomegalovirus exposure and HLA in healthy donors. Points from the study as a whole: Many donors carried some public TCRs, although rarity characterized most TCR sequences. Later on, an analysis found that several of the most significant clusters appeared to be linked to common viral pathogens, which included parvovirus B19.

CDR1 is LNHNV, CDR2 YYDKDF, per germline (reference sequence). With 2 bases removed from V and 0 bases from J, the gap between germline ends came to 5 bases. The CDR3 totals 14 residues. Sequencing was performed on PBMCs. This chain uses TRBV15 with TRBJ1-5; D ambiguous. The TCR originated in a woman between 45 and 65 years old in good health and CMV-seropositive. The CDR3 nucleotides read TGTGCCACCAGCAGAACAAGTAGCAATCAGCCCCAGCATTTT. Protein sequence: CATSRTSSNQPQHF.